The subject of this entry is one T cell receptor beta chain. The data are from a study of blood T cell repertoires in COVID-19. Clones were read by immunoSEQ multiplex PCR, and TCRdb kept only the in-frame ones, dropping some. Among around 260,000 clones, roughly 85% were seen once, and the ten largest hold over 4.5%. The CDR3 consists of 13 residues. CDR1 and CDR2 from the germline V gene are SGHTA and FQGNSA. The V end was cut by 3 bases, the J end by 2 bases, with 7 bases between. The chain carries TRBV7-2 and TRBJ1-1, with D possibly TRBD1 on 5 matching bases. This clonotype was sampled from a man aged 60 to 75 who had recovered from COVID-19. The sequencing sample was made of peripheral blood. DNA of the CDR3: TGTGCCAGCAGCTTCGGGGGTAACACTGAAGCTTTCTTT. Translating gives CASSFGGNTEAFF.